These 27 T cell receptor beta chains were all obtained from the same sample, sequenced in a study of Graves' ophthalmopathy and Graves' hyperthyroidism. Transcripts of RNA were the source for amplifying TCR beta CDR3 regions. HTBI-primed RT-PCR formed the first round, and a multiplex PCR formed the second. TCRdb re-analysed the multiplex PCR reads in MiXCR, keeping a single row per CDR3 protein. Found here are about 640,000 distinct CDR3 sequences, more than 40% of them singletons; the top ten hold more than 3%. The sample comprised peripheral blood. The receptors derive from an adult man with Graves' ophthalmopathy.

The chain carries TRBV24-1 and TRBJ1-1, with TRBD1 matching 10 bases. Germline V gene sequence: CDR1 KGHDR, CDR2 SFDVKD. The CDR3 extends over 14 amino acids. V lost 11 bases, J lost 3 bases, and 8 bases stayed unmatched. The CDR3 reads CASHRQGADTEAFF. The CDR3 nucleotides are TGTGCCAGCCACCGACAGGGGGCTGACACTGAAGCTTTCTTT.

In its sample, this clonotype was seen many times. This chain joins TRBV2 and TRBJ2-7, with D perhaps given as TRBD1 or TRBD2 (6 bases each). Looked up from germline, CDR1 is SNHLY and CDR2 is FYNNEI. The length of the CDR3 is 15 residues. V dropped 4 bases and J dropped 5 bases, with 18 bases sitting between them. The CDR3 DNA is TGTGCCAGCAGTGGTAGAATCAAGGGGGGCCACGAGCAGTACTTC. Its translation: CASSGRIKGGHEQYF.

This chain uses TRBV5-1 with TRBJ1-4, with TRBD1 identical over 9 bases. The germline CDR1 and CDR2 sequences are SGHRS and YFSETQ. V lost 4 bases, J lost 6 bases, and 13 bases stayed unmatched. This CDR3 contains 17 residues. The CDR3 is CASSQPGTGTVHEKLFF. The CDR3 DNA reads as TGCGCCAGCAGCCAACCTGGGACAGGGACGGTTCATGAAAAACTGTTTTTT.

This clonotype was found many times. The gene calls are TRBV19 and TRBJ1-1; D gene unclear. The V end was cut by 5 bases, the J end by 4 bases, with 17 bases between. The CDR3 is made up of 15 amino acids. Looked up from germline, CDR1 is LNHDA and CDR2 is SQIVND (reference sequence). The CDR3 spells CASSSSPPRGTEAFF. For the CDR3, the DNA is TGTGCCAGTAGTTCCTCCCCCCCCCGAGGCACTGAAGCTTTCTTT.

The V and J genes are TRBV10-3 and TRBJ2-7, with TRBD1 matching over 8 bases. CDR1 is ENHRY, CDR2 SYGVKD, per germline. This CDR3 contains 15 residues. V trimming: 10 bases; J trimming: 3 bases; junction bases outside the gene matches: 14. The CDR3 region has the DNA TGTGCCAACAGCCCTGTCGTACAGGGGGACTACGAGCAGTACTTC. This sequence encodes CANSPVVQGDYEQYF.

This chain joins TRBV15 and TRBJ1-5; 8 positions agree with TRBD1. Trimming at V came to 3 bases and at J to 1 base, leaving 5 bases not matched to a gene. Per the germline V gene, CDR1 is LNHNV and CDR2 is YYDKDF (reference sequence). This CDR3 has 16 residues. CDR3 in amino acids: CATSSTDRESNQPQHF. The CDR3 bases are TGTGCCACCAGCAGTACGGACAGGGAAAGCAATCAGCCCCAGCATTTT.

This clonotype has ten or more counts. The chain links TRBV7-6 to TRBJ1-3; D not resolved. Germline V gives CDR1 SGHVS, CDR2 FNYEAQ. V lost 1 base and J lost 0, with 10 bases in between. The CDR3 is made up of 16 amino acids. Here the CDR3 reads CASSLEGGLSGNTIYF. The DNA for the CDR3 is TGTGCCAGCAGCTTAGAGGGAGGCCTCTCTGGAAACACCATATATTTT.

The chain is built from TRBV6-6 and TRBJ1-1, with D unclear. Germline V CDR1 and CDR2: MNHNY, SVGAGI (reference sequence). The CDR3 runs to 15 residues. Between the trimmed V and J ends, which lost 2 bases and 4 bases, there was a span of 14 bases. The CDR3 protein is CASSYGGLRSTEAFF. Written as DNA, the CDR3 is TGTGCCAGCAGTTACGGTGGACTAAGGAGCACTGAAGCTTTCTTT.

With respect to this clonotype: One end of the junction does not line up with germline, which may come from a read error. The chain links TRBV29-1 to TRBJ2-5, with 8 bases matching TRBD1. Germline V lookup: CDR1 SQVTM, CDR2 ANQGSEA. The CDR3 runs 14 residues. The CDR3 loop reads CGVGRGLVKETQYF. In DNA form, the CDR3 reads TGCGGCGTGGGCAGGGGGCTCGTCAAAGAAACCCAGTACTTC.

This clonotype was seen repeatedly, ten times or more. The chain uses TRBV7-8 and TRBJ1-5; D possibly corresponds to TRBD1 (6 bases). The CDR3 has 15 amino acids. V lost 3 bases and J lost 0, with 9 bases in between. Germline V gene sequence: CDR1 SGHVS, CDR2 FQNEAQ. The CDR3 region has the DNA TGTGCCAGCAGCTTCGAGGACAGTAGCAATCAGCCCCAGCATTTT. This sequence encodes CASSFEDSSNQPQHF.

Points on this clonotype: A much larger clone differs from this one at a single base, so this may be a read error. The J gene is TRBJ1-4, the V gene TRBV2, with TRBD1 as a possible D gene (5 bases). V was pared by 5 bases and J by 3 bases, with 25 bases between. This CDR3 is 19 amino acids long. The germline gives CDR1 SNHLY, CDR2 FYNNEI. The CDR3 DNA is TGTGCCAGCAGTAAGGCAAGAACCCTCAGGGATGGGGCTAATGAAAAACTGTTTTTT. This codes for CASSKARTLRDGANEKLFF.

The sample holds a few counts of this clonotype. The chain links TRBV25-1 to TRBJ2-7; D might be TRBD1 (6 bases). The end of the DNA fits TRBJ2-1 better, so the J call may be wrong. Per germline, CDR1 MGHDK and CDR2 SYGVNS. This CDR3 is built from 13 residues. In DNA form, the CDR3 reads TGTGCCAGCAGTGCCCACAGGGTTCATGAGCAGTTCTTC. This translates into CASSAHRVHEQFF.

A note on this clonotype: Likely a read error: the CDR3 ends without its conserved phenylalanine or tryptophan. It is unclear where the CDR3 begins or ends on the DNA, so no DNA is shown, and the CDR3 is as TCRdb lists it. J is TRBJ1-5 and V is TRBV19; the table's D call, TRBD1, has no DNA check behind it. The V gene's germline CDR1 is LNHDA and CDR2 SQIVND (reference sequence). The CDR3 spans 9 amino acids, including both terminal residues. CDR3 sequence reads: CASRSKGIL.

This clonotype was counted at least ten times. This chain connects TRBV19 to TRBJ1-6; D is perhaps TRBD1 (6 bases). This CDR3 is 15 amino acids long. Germline CDR1 reads LNHDA; CDR2 reads SQIVND (reference sequence). Trimming cost V 5 bases and J 6 bases, with 14 bases left between them. CDR3 nucleotide sequence: TGTGCCAGTAGTCGAGCAGGGGACGGTAATTCACCCCTCCACTTT. It is translated as CASSRAGDGNSPLHF.

This clonotype occurred many times. This chain joins TRBV5-5 and TRBJ2-7; TRBD2 aligns across 7 bases. V lost 1 base, J lost 2 bases, and 6 bases stayed unmatched. Germline V gene data show CDR1 as SGHKS and CDR2 as YYEKEE (reference sequence). This CDR3 is built from 15 residues. CDR3 sequence: CASSLQRGETYEQYF. The CDR3 DNA follows: TGTGCCAGCAGCTTGCAGCGGGGTGAGACCTACGAGCAGTACTTC.

As regards this clonotype: A much larger clone is a single base away; this may be a read error. J is TRBJ1-1 and V is TRBV24-1, with D unresolved. Per the germline V gene, CDR1 is KGHDR and CDR2 is SFDVKD. The length of the CDR3 is 17 residues. The DNA for the CDR3 is TGTGCCACCGGTGATTTGGGCGGGAGCTTACAGAACACTGAAGCTTTCTTT. It codes for CATGDLGGSLQNTEAFF.

This clonotype was detected many times. The rearrangement links TRBV20-1 to TRBJ1-5; no firm D call. Germline CDR1 is DFQATT and CDR2 is SNEGSKA (reference sequence). The ends were cut back, 5 bases at V and 6 bases at J, with 17 bases in the middle. The CDR3 has 14 residues. The CDR3 here is CSAPEEGGSQPQHF. The CDR3 bases are TGCAGTGCTCCCGAGGAGGGTGGGAGTCAGCCCCAGCATTTT.

In this sample, this clonotype turned up many times. The V gene is TRBV7-2, the J gene TRBJ1-6; TRBD1 might be the D (5 bases). CDR3 length equals 17 residues. Germline loops: CDR1 SGHTA, CDR2 FQGNSA. V lost 0 bases and J 5 bases, leaving 14 bases between the germline ends. The CDR3 region is CASSLARGYSDNSPLHF. In nucleotides, the CDR3 is TGTGCCAGCAGCTTAGCGAGGGGTTATTCGGATAATTCACCCCTCCACTTT.

This clonotype was detected ten times or more. The V gene is TRBV7-9, the J gene TRBJ1-2, with D possibly being TRBD1 (5 bases). V dropped 3 bases and J dropped 3 bases, with 14 bases sitting between them. The CDR3 sequence is 15 residues long. The germline V gene has CDR1 SEHNR and CDR2 FQNEAQ (reference sequence). CDR3 sequence reads: CASSLGSRGHYGYTF. DNA of the CDR3: TGTGCCAGCAGCTTGGGAAGTCGGGGCCACTATGGCTACACCTTC. Looking up the rest from reference TRBV7-9 and TRBJ1-2 gives the full variable domain: DTGVSQNPRHKITKRGQNVTFRCDPISEHNRLYWYRQTLGQGPEFLTYFQNEAQLEKSRLLSDRFSAERPKGSFSTLEIQRTEQGDSAMYLCASSLGSRGHYGYTFGSGTRLTVV.

About this clonotype itself: One end of the junction fails to match germline, which may point to a read error. This chain links TRBV2 with TRBJ2-5; D might be TRBD2 (6 bases). This CDR3 comprises 13 residues. Germline lookup yields CDR1 SNHLY and CDR2 FYNNEI. DNA for the CDR3: TGTGCCTGCAGTTTATCGGAGGGAGAGACCCAGTACTTC. Its translation: CACSLSEGETQYF.

The table lists this clonotype with many counts. The genes are TRBV7-9 and TRBJ1-2; no clear D. The CDR3 runs 16 residues. V lost 6 bases and J lost 1, with 18 bases in between. Germline CDR1 and CDR2: SEHNR and FQNEAQ (reference sequence). The CDR3 DNA reads as TGTGCCAGCAGTTCGGTACCGTTACAGATTAACTATGGCTACACCTTC. It translates to CASSSVPLQINYGYTF.

This clonotype was found many times. The V and J genes are TRBV6-6 and TRBJ2-7, with 8 bases lining up with TRBD1. There are 13 residues in the CDR3. The V segment lost 5 bases and the J segment 3 bases; nucleotides outside the gene matches: 3. Germline assignment: CDR1 MNHNY and CDR2 SVGAGI (reference sequence). Written as DNA, the CDR3 is TGTGCCAGCAGTGCGGGACAGGTCTACGAGCAGTACTTC. Encoded protein: CASSAGQVYEQYF.

Concerning this clonotype itself: This likely comes from a read error, as the CDR3 has no conserved phenylalanine or tryptophan at its end. The J gene is TRBJ2-7, the V gene TRBV15; D remains ambiguous. There are 11 residues in the CDR3. Germline V CDR1 and CDR2: LNHNV, YYDKDF (reference sequence). Between the trimmed V and J ends, which lost 10 bases and 5 bases, there was a span of 12 bases. The CDR3 spells CASTAWNEQYL. CDR3 bases: TGTGCCAGCACCGCGTGGAACGAGCAGTACTTA.

In the case of this clonotype: A much bigger clone sits one base away, suggesting this may be a read error. The J gene is TRBJ1-4, the V gene TRBV2; D is ambiguous. CDR1 is SNHLY and CDR2 is FYNNEI in the germline V gene. The CDR3 has 16 amino acids. Written as DNA, the CDR3 is TGTGCCAGCATTGAAGAGACCGGAGGGTTTAATGAAAAACTGTTTTTT. It specifies CASIEETGGFNEKLFF.

Of note for this clonotype: The junction differs from germline at one of its ends, possibly a read error. In DNA, the CDR3 is TGTGCCAGCAGCCTAACCGGGACAGGGAACTATGGCTACACCTTC. Amino acid sequence: CASSLTGTGNYGYTF. The chain carries TRBV7-3 and TRBJ1-2; TRBD1 agrees at 9 bases. The CDR3 is 15 amino acids. From germline, CDR1 is SGHTA and CDR2 FQGTGA. The full variable domain, completed using reference TRBV7-3 and TRBJ1-2, is GAGVSQTPSNKVTEKGKYVELRCDPISGHTALYWYRQSLGQGPEFLIYFQGTGAADDSGLPNDRFFAVRPEGSVSTLKIQRTERGDSAVYLCASSLTGTGNYGYTFGSGTRLTVV.

This clonotype was counted at least ten times. The chain is built from TRBV6-6 and TRBJ1-5, with 8 bases fitting TRBD1. The CDR3 consists of 15 residues. With V trimmed by 6 bases and J by 4 bases, 8 bases remained unmatched. CDR1 and CDR2 from the germline V gene are MNHNY and SVGAGI (reference sequence). The CDR3 is CASRRRDRRNQPQHF. CDR3 coding DNA: TGTGCCAGCAGACGCCGGGACAGGAGGAATCAGCCCCAGCATTTT.

A note on this clonotype: At one of its ends the junction is not consistent with the germline gene, which may arise from a read error. The chain carries TRBV10-3 and TRBJ2-7, with D perhaps matching TRBD1 or TRBD2 (6 bases each). Per germline, CDR1 ENHRY and CDR2 SYGVKD. CDR3 length: 14 amino acids. The CDR3 is CAIREGHFSNEQYF. The DNA for the CDR3 is TGTGCCATCAGGGAGGGACACTTCTCCAACGAGCAGTACTTC.